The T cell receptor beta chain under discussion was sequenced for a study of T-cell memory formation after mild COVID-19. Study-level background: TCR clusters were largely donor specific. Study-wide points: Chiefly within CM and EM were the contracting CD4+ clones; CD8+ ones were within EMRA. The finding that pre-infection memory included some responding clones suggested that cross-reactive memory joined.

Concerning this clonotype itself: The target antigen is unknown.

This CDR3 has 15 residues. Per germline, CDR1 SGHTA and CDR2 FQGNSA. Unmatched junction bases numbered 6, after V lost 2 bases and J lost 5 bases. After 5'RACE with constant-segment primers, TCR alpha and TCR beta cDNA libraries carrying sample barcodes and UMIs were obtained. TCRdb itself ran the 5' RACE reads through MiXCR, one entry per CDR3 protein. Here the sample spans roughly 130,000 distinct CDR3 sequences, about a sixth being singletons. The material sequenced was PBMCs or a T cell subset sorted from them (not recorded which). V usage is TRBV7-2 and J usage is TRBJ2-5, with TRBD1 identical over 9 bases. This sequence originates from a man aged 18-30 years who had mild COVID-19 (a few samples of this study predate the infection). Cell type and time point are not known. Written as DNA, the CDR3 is TGTGCCAGCAGCTTACGAGGGACAGGGTGGGAGACCCAGTACTTC. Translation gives CASSLRGTGWETQYF. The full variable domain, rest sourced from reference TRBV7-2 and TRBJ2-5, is GAGVSQSPSNKVTEKGKDVELRCDPISGHTALYWYRQSLGQGLEFLIYFQGNSAPDKSGLPSDRFSAERTGGSVSTLTIQRTQQEDSAVYLCASSLRGTGWETQYFGPGTRLLVL.